The 4 T cell receptor beta chains reported below all come from one sample, sequenced in a study of T cell responses to AZD1222 COVID-19 vaccine. The data were produced by immunoSEQ multiplex PCR, yet TCRdb's version contains in-frame clones alone and is incomplete. Of about 110,000 clones in the sample, 90% were seen once. The sample in question was peripheral blood, obtained on day 0 of AZD1222 vaccination. The receptors derive from an adult in good health.

For the CDR3, the DNA is TGTGCCAGCAGCTTAGGGGGTAATGAAAAACTGTTTTTT. Protein sequence: CASSLGGNEKLFF. J is TRBJ1-4 and V is TRBV7-8; D remains ambiguous. Germline values: CDR1 SGHVS, CDR2 FQNEAQ. This CDR3 spans 13 amino acids. Trimming stripped 1 base from V and 4 bases from J, with 4 bases between.

The chain links TRBV5-6 to TRBJ1-1; TRBD1 agrees at 7 bases. The CDR3 loop spans 14 amino acids. Per the germline V gene, CDR1 is SGHDT and CDR2 is YYEEEE. The V gene end was trimmed by 4 bases and the J gene end by 4 bases; junction bases not matched to a gene: 7. The CDR3 loop reads CASSKLTGVTEAFF. The CDR3 DNA reads TGTGCCAGCAGCAAACTCACAGGGGTCACTGAAGCTTTCTTT.

V is TRBV12-5 and J is TRBJ2-3; 12 bases map to TRBD2. Germline loops: CDR1 LGHNT, CDR2 FRNRAP. Unmatched junction bases numbered 12, after V lost 5 bases and J lost 6 bases. This CDR3 is 17 amino acids long. CDR3 nucleotides: TGTGCTAGTGGTCCCAGACTAGCGGGAGCCTCGGGGGATACGCAGTATTTT. Its protein product is CASGPRLAGASGDTQYF. The full variable domain, in which reference TRBV12-5 and TRBJ2-3 provide the parts outside the CDR3, is DARVTQTPRHKVTEMGQEVTMRCQPILGHNTVFWYRQTMMQGLELLAYFRNRAPLDDSGMPKDRFSAEMPDATLATLKIQPSEPRDSAVYFCASGPRLAGASGDTQYFGPGTRLTVL.

V and J are TRBV5-1 and TRBJ2-3; possible D gene TRBD1, 6 bases. CDR3 length: 15 residues. Germline values: CDR1 SGHRS, CDR2 YFSETQ. V lost 3 bases and J 4 bases, leaving 15 bases between the germline ends. CDR3 sequence reads: CASSSGQFPADTQYF. The CDR3 region has the DNA TGCGCCAGCAGCTCCGGACAGTTCCCCGCAGATACGCAGTATTTT.